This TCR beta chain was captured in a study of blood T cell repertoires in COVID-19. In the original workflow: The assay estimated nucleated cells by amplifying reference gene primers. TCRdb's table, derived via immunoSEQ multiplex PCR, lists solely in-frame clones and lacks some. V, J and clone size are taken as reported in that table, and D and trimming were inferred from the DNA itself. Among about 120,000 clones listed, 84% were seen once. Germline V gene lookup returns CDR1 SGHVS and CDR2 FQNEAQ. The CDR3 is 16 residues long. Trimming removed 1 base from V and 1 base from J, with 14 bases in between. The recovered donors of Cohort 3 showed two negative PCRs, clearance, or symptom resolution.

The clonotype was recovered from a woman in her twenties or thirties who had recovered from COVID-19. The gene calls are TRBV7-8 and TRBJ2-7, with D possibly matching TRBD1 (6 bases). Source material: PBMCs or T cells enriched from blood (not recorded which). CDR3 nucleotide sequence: TGTGCCAGCAGCTTAGATACAGGGTCGAGGTCCTACGAGCAGTACTTC. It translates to CASSLDTGSRSYEQYF.